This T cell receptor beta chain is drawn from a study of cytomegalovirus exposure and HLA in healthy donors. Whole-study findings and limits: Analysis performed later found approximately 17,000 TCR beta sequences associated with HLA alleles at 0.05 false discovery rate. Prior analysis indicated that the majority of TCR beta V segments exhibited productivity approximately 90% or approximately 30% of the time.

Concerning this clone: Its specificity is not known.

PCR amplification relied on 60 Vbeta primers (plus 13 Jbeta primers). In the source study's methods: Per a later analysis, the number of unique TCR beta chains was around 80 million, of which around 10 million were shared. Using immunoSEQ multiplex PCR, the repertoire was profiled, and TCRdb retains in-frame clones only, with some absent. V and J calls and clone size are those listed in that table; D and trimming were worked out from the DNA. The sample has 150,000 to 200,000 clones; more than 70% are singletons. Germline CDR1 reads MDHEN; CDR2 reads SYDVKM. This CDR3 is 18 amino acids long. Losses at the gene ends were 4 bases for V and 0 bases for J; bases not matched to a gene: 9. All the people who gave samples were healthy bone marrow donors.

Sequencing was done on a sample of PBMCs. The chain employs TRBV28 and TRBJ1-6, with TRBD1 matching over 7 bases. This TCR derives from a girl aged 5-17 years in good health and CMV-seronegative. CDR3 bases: TGTGCCAGCAGTTACTCTAACAGGGGAAGCTCCTATAATTCACCCCTCCACTTT. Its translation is CASSYSNRGSSYNSPLHF.